The T cell receptor beta chain described here comes from a study of beta chain features in type 1 diabetes. Study at large: The samples had 100 million to 140 million sorted cells examined in all.

Whole-study results and caveats: For Type 1 diabetes patients, all four CD4+ subsets carried TCRB CDR3s that were moderately but significantly shorter.

As regards this clone: Its specificity is not known.

This CDR3 has 16 residues. The germline gives CDR1 ENHRY, CDR2 SYGVKD. Trimming cost V 0 bases and J 2 bases, with 13 bases left between them. All of the isolated RNA was reverse transcribed, so expressed TCRB transcripts were sequenced. TCRdb's table, derived via immunoSEQ multiplex PCR, lists solely in-frame clones and lacks some. The repertoire consists of some 640,000 clones, with over 12% occurring once and the leading ten covering 0.035% to 0.04%. V and J are TRBV10-3 and TRBJ1-1; D might be TRBD1 (5 bases). This clonotype was obtained from a man aged 18 to 35 with type 1 diabetes. Sequences were obtained from naive CD4+ T cells from blood. The CDR3 is CAISESERGFNTEAFF. The CDR3 DNA follows: TGTGCCATCAGTGAGTCGGAAAGGGGATTTAACACTGAAGCTTTCTTT.